This TCR beta chain was observed in a study of T-cell memory formation after mild COVID-19. Study as a whole: Clusters of TCRs were largely donor specific. Study-wide results and caveats: Contracting clones from day 15 to 85 showed balanced CD4/CD8; later expanders favored CD4+.

Trimming took 3 bases from V and 7 from J; bases not matched to a gene: 8. The CDR3 spans 16 residues. From the 5' RACE reads, TCRdb called clonotypes with MiXCR, one entry per CDR3 protein. The repertoire holds about 29,000 distinct CDR3 sequences, with around 12% as singletons. In its sample, this clonotype was seen many times. The target antigen is unknown. This clonotype originated in an adult woman who had mild COVID-19 (a few samples of this study predate the infection). Cell type and time point are not known. The sequencing sample was made of PBMCs or a T cell subset sorted from them (not recorded which). The chain is built from TRBV12-3 or TRBV12-4 and TRBJ2-2; 10 nucleotides agree with TRBD2. DNA of the CDR3: TGTGCCAGCAGTTTCCCAGCGGGGGGGCGAGGCGGGGAGCTGTTTTTT. It codes for CASSFPAGGRGGELFF.